The rows below give T cell receptor beta chains drawn from one sample of a study of CD8 T cells in ankylosing spondylitis. TCRdb reanalysed the 5' RACE reads using MiXCR and keeps one entry per CDR3 protein. The profile covers under 850,000 distinct CDR3 sequences, with 19% appearing a single time and about 20% taken by the ten largest. Sequenced sample: blood, either unsorted or a sorted T cell fraction (not recorded which). These receptors were obtained from a male donor with ankylosing spondylitis. Both conserved end residues are part of each CDR3.

>12|TRBV7-2
CASSRPSYEQYF
>14|TRBV10-3
CAINTQGPITEAFF
>11|TRBV7-9
CASSLVDAFSF
>13|TRBV7-9
CASSLGGDRPLHF
>14|TRBV3-1
CASSPRQPGPPLHF
>15|TRBV4-2
CASSQDLTSTDTQYF
>15|TRBV2
CATTPGSRFTYEQYF
>16|TRBV4-3
CASSQDYMVNTDTQYF
>13|TRBV7-3
CASSLGGGQTQYF
>13|TRBV21-1
CASHPAVNTEAFF
>15|TRBV4-3
CASSRLDREGDEQFF
>15|TRBV4-3
CASSQDRGEWNEQFF
>16|TRBV7-2
CASSLATGSSYNEQFF
>18|TRBV11-2
CASSLVLVDRAGGTEAFF
>19|TRBV25-1
CASSVPWDSKELVAYEQYF
>14|TRBV7-2
CASSLMGLTYEQYF
>18|TRBV12-3/TRBV12-4
CASSYPPPGQDSGNTIYF
>14|TRBV7-2
CASSHRQGAYEQYF
>17|TRBV11-2
CASSPMQGRGLNYGYTF
>16|TRBV14
CASSPTGGLSSYEQYF
>12|TRBV27
CASARPGDGYTF
>17|TRBV4-3
CASSQDRDRGVNTEAFF
>15|TRBV27
CASTVSGSGFYEQYF
>18|TRBV4-1
CASSQSPTSGSGQDTQYF
>16|TRBV6-2/TRBV6-3
CASRNNRLAASYEQYF
>15|TRBV7-2
CASSLESNTHGGYTF
>19|TRBV20-1
CSARDISGGGREHTDTQYF
>11|TRBV20-1
CSANENTEAFF